This TCR beta chain came from a study of OX40 agonist ivuxolimab in advanced cancers. In terms of the full investigation: Ivuxolimab was an agonistic, fully human IgG2 monoclonal antibody directed against OX40 (CD134), a costimulatory receptor. Intravenous ivuxolimab was administered to patients every 2 weeks at six dose levels: 0.01, 0.1, 0.3, 1.5, 3 and 10 mg/kg. Of the roughly 51 patients in dose escalation, around 19 had hepatocellular carcinoma, around 15 had melanoma, 9 had renal cell carcinoma and 9 had head and neck cancer. In the dose-escalation cohort, 70% to 90% of patients were male, and the mean age was roughly 60 years with a range of about 23 to 79. Patients were allowed to have had prior anti-PD-1, anti-PD-L1 or anti-CTLA-4 therapy, and approximately 43% of the dose-escalation patients had previously received checkpoint inhibitors. Partial responses occurred in three dose-escalation patients, of whom one had hepatocellular carcinoma and two had cutaneous melanoma. Peripheral TCRbeta sequencing was intended to test whether TCR sequence diversity was altered and clonal T-cell expansion was caused by ivuxolimab. The paper covers the monotherapy dose-escalation part of the phase I ivuxolimab trial, which included N of about 50 patients.

To sequence the TCRbeta CDR3 region, genomic DNA was isolated from the sorted cells. TCRbeta CDR3 regions were sequenced using the immunoSEQ Assay. TCRdb provides this immuneACCESS table in a form limited to in-frame rearrangements. Some clones are lacking; in checked studies, under half of them reflect an unresolved V gene, and why the rest are absent is not known. This sample gives under 20,000 clones in total; around 83% of them show up just once. Together, the top ten hold 13% of the sample. The trial excluded patients who had a history of autoimmune disease or who were on systemic immunosuppression. In every dose cohort, peripheral blood was drawn for TCR sequencing at baseline, cycle 4 day 1, and cycle 7 day 1. The samples were drawn from a first-in-human, open-label, multicenter phase I dose-escalation trial of ivuxolimab. Adults with locally advanced or metastatic head and neck squamous cell, hepatocellular, melanoma or renal cell carcinoma were enrolled in the trial. CD4+ and CD8+ T cells were sorted separately from peripheral blood before TCR sequencing.

Worth noting for this clone: Its cognate antigen has yet to be identified. Per-base quality was not reported, and no clone a single base away is much larger than it.

The CDR3 covers 16 residues, taking in both the cysteine and the phenylalanine. The retained sequence is limited to the CDR3, 48 bases, with the frame set at the first base. The V end gives up 6 bases and the J end 0 bases, leaving 9 bases in the junction not matched to a gene. Taken from the germline V gene, the CDR1 and CDR2 loops are SQVTM and ANQGSEA. Findings and caveats that apply to the study as a whole: In partial responders in the 0.1-3.0 mg/kg groups, normalized peripheral clonal expansion was found to be among the lowest, especially among CD8+ T cells. After ivuxolimab, expanded clones were on average more numerous among CD8+ T cells than among CD4+ T cells. The antigen specificity of the clonally expanded peripheral T cells was not determined. Low levels of normalized T-cell clonal expansion were also seen in some nonresponding patients. At doses from 0.1 to 3.0 mg/kg, clonal expansion was seen in both CD4+ and CD8+ blood T cells between baseline and week 6.

The sample was CD4+ or CD8+ T cells sorted from blood, taken in a trial of the OX40 agonist ivuxolimab. This chain is built from TRBV29-1 and TRBJ2-3, with 10 central nucleotides matching TRBD2. This clonotype was sampled from an adult with an advanced solid tumor such as melanoma, head and neck, liver or kidney cancer. CDR3 sequence: CSVSGLAVHSTDTQYF. The DNA sequence follows: TGCAGCGTCTCCGGACTAGCGGTCCACAGCACAGATACGCAGTATTTT.